These T cell receptor beta chains were read from a single sample in a study of T cells in Graves' hyperthyroidism and ophthalmopathy. TCRdb independently ran MiXCR on the multiplex PCR reads; one entry per CDR3 protein. The sample consists of 500,000 to 600,000 distinct CDR3 sequences, approximately 15% of them appearing once. The sequencing sample was made of blood. The receptors derive from a woman under 30 with Graves' hyperthyroidism. Both conserved end residues are part of each CDR3. Fields, in order: J gene, D gene, clone size, V gene, CDR3 protein, CDR3 DNA. D genes are given only for firm matches. Expanded clones are given a class, and other clones once, few, many or no size at all.

j_gene: TRBJ2-7
d_gene: TRBD1
abundance: NA
v_gene: TRBV29-1
CDR3aa: CSVLGTGPYEQYF
CDR3nt: TGCAGCGTCCTCGGGACAGGGCCGTACGAGCAGTACTTC

j_gene: TRBJ2-2
d_gene: TRBD2
abundance: few
v_gene: TRBV3-1
CDR3aa: CASSQDFGTSLPGELFF
CDR3nt: TGTGCCAGCAGCCAAGATTTTGGGACTAGCCTTCCCGGGGAGCTGTTTTTT

j_gene: TRBJ2-3
d_gene: TRBD2
abundance: many
v_gene: TRBV20-1
CDR3aa: CSASLAEPTDTQYF
CDR3nt: TGCAGTGCGTCACTAGCGGAACCCACAGATACGCAGTATTTT

j_gene: TRBJ2-1
d_gene: NA
abundance: NA
v_gene: TRBV24-1
CDR3aa: CATSESRDPHGEQFF
CDR3nt: TGTGCCACCAGTGAGAGCCGGGACCCGCACGGTGAGCAGTTCTTC

j_gene: TRBJ1-4
d_gene: NA
abundance: NA
v_gene: TRBV4-1
CDR3aa: CASHYMGKLFF
CDR3nt: TGCGCCAGCCACTACATGGGAAAACTGTTTTTT

j_gene: TRBJ2-1
d_gene: NA
abundance: NA
v_gene: TRBV3-1
CDR3aa: CASSQAGPKEQFF
CDR3nt: TGTGCCAGCAGCCAAGCGGGGCCGAAGGAGCAGTTCTTC

j_gene: TRBJ2-1
d_gene: NA
abundance: many
v_gene: TRBV30
CDR3aa: CAWTFFPYNEQFF
CDR3nt: TGTGCCTGGACTTTCTTCCCCTACAATGAGCAGTTCTTC

j_gene: TRBJ2-3
d_gene: TRBD2
abundance: NA
v_gene: TRBV15
CDR3aa: CATSRDTISGRVTDTQYF
CDR3nt: TGTGCCACCAGCAGAGATACAATTAGCGGGAGGGTGACAGATACGCAGTATTTT

j_gene: TRBJ1-2
d_gene: NA
abundance: many
v_gene: TRBV28
CDR3aa: CASSLPYGGGGYGYTF
CDR3nt: TGTGCCAGCAGTTTGCCGTACGGGGGGGGCGGCTATGGCTACACCTTC

j_gene: TRBJ1-2
d_gene: NA
abundance: few
v_gene: TRBV14
CDR3aa: CASSQVPRGYGYTF
CDR3nt: TGTGCCAGCAGCCAAGTGCCCCGGGGCTATGGCTACACCTTC

j_gene: TRBJ1-1
d_gene: TRBD1
abundance: NA
v_gene: TRBV20-1
CDR3aa: CSARKPYGQGETGTEAFF
CDR3nt: TGCAGTGCTAGAAAACCGTATGGACAGGGGGAGACCGGCACTGAAGCTTTCTTT

j_gene: TRBJ2-7
d_gene: NA
abundance: many
v_gene: TRBV2
CDR3aa: CASRRDLGYEQYF
CDR3nt: TGTGCCAGCAGGCGGGACCTCGGATACGAGCAGTACTTC

j_gene: TRBJ1-2
d_gene: NA
abundance: NA
v_gene: TRBV7-9
CDR3aa: CASSRRGFYGYTF
CDR3nt: TGTGCCAGCAGCCGGCGAGGTTTCTATGGCTACACCTTC

j_gene: TRBJ2-7
d_gene: NA
abundance: NA
v_gene: TRBV7-2
CDR3aa: CASSPTQGGEQYF
CDR3nt: TGTGCCAGCAGCCCAACACAGGGAGGCGAGCAGTACTTC

j_gene: TRBJ2-7
d_gene: NA
abundance: NA
v_gene: TRBV14
CDR3aa: CASSQGLPWRSQYF
CDR3nt: TGTGCCAGCAGCCAAGGTCTCCCATGGCGGAGTCAGTACTTC

j_gene: TRBJ1-6
d_gene: TRBD1
abundance: NA
v_gene: TRBV6-9
CDR3aa: CASSSRDRNNSPLHF
CDR3nt: TGTGCCAGCAGTTCTCGGGACAGAAATAATTCACCCCTCCACTTT

j_gene: TRBJ1-1
d_gene: NA
abundance: many
v_gene: TRBV7-2
CDR3aa: CASSLATVNTEAFF
CDR3nt: TGTGCCAGCAGCTTAGCGACGGTGAACACTGAAGCTTTCTTT

j_gene: TRBJ2-7
d_gene: NA
abundance: many
v_gene: TRBV12-3/TRBV12-4
CDR3aa: CASSLGTPSQEQYF
CDR3nt: TGTGCCAGCAGTTTGGGGACCCCTTCCCAAGAGCAGTACTTC

j_gene: TRBJ2-3
d_gene: TRBD1
abundance: many
v_gene: TRBV29-1
CDR3aa: CSVEGTGPADTQYF
CDR3nt: TGCAGCGTTGAAGGGACAGGCCCTGCGGATACGCAGTATTTT

j_gene: TRBJ2-7
d_gene: NA
abundance: few
v_gene: TRBV20-1
CDR3aa: CSAAQLGAYEQYF
CDR3nt: TGCAGTGCTGCGCAACTAGGAGCCTACGAGCAGTACTTC

j_gene: TRBJ1-1
d_gene: NA
abundance: many
v_gene: TRBV15
CDR3aa: CATTERGGGYTEAFF
CDR3nt: TGTGCCACCACAGAGCGAGGGGGGGGGTACACTGAAGCTTTCTTT

j_gene: TRBJ1-2
d_gene: NA
abundance: NA
v_gene: TRBV27
CDR3aa: CASSSRGGGRVGYTF
CDR3nt: TGTGCCAGCAGTTCCAGGGGAGGGGGGCGCGTTGGCTACACCTTC

j_gene: TRBJ1-1
d_gene: NA
abundance: few
v_gene: TRBV30
CDR3aa: CAWSVPILLGEAFF
CDR3nt: TGTGCCTGGAGTGTACCCATTCTGCTGGGAGAAGCTTTCTTT